The source of this T cell receptor (beta chain) is a study of blood T cell repertoires in COVID-19. Whole-study context: Samples came from the United States, Italy and Spain, spanning acute and convalescent COVID-19.

Under the authors' procedure: Reference gene primer amplification gave nucleated cell count estimates. Clones were sequenced by immunoSEQ multiplex PCR, and TCRdb holds only the in-frame ones, with some missing. V and J calls and clone size are those listed in that table; D and trimming were worked out from the DNA. The profile shows 240,000 or so clones, more than 75% of them singletons. The CDR3 extends over 15 amino acids. Germline V gene lookup returns CDR1 SGHRS and CDR2 YFSETQ. V gave up 4 bases and J gave up 2 bases; unmatched junction bases: 6. This TCR derives from a woman aged 55 to 70 with active or convalescent COVID-19. Sequenced input: peripheral blood. This chain links TRBV5-1 with TRBJ1-1; 9 bases line up with TRBD1. CDR3 sequence (DNA): TGCGCCAGCAGCCCACAGGGGGCTCTTAACACTGAAGCTTTCTTT. This sequence encodes CASSPQGALNTEAFF.